The 22 T cell receptor beta chains listed next were all sequenced from one sample in a study of response to subunit inactivated influenza vaccine. TCRdb called the RT-PCR reads again in MiXCR, with one record for every CDR3 protein. The table records approximately 530,000 distinct CDR3 sequences, approximately 7.1% of them present only once. Sequences were derived from PBMCs from blood, sampled less than 30 months after vaccination. Source of these receptors: a man aged 50-75 years who received an inactivated influenza vaccine.

This clonotype was seen a few times. The chain couples TRBV5-1 to TRBJ2-3; D perhaps matches TRBD2 (6 bases). CDR1 is SGHRS, CDR2 YFSETQ, per germline. Trimming took 1 base from V and 4 from J, leaving 13 bases between them. The CDR3 is 15 residues long. CDR3 coding DNA: TGCGCCAGCAGCTTGATGGACCCGGGGGCAGATACGCAGTATTTT. Amino acids: CASSLMDPGADTQYF. The whole variable domain, filled in from reference TRBV5-1 and TRBJ2-3, reads KAGVTQTPRYLIKTRGQQVTLSCSPISGHRSVSWYQQTPGQGLQFLFEYFSETQRNKGNFPGRFSGRQFSNSRSEMNVSTLELGDSALYLCASSLMDPGADTQYFGPGTRLTVL.

This rearrangement joins TRBV3-1 to TRBJ2-3; D may be TRBD2 (5 bases). V gave up 4 bases and J gave up 5 bases, with 22 bases separating them. The CDR3 is 17 residues long. The germline CDR1 and CDR2 sequences are LGHDT and YNNKEL (reference sequence). The DNA for the CDR3 is TGTGCCAGCAGCCCCCCCCCTGGGGTCCCTGCGGGAGATACGCAGTATTTT. Translation gives CASSPPPGVPAGDTQYF.

About this clonotype: This sequence may be a read error, since a much larger clone differs from it by one base. This chain uses TRBV7-8 with TRBJ2-3; 7 nucleotides match TRBD2. Germline V gene data show CDR1 as SGHVS and CDR2 as FQNEAQ. The CDR3 has 13 residues. Written as DNA, the CDR3 is TGTGCCGGCAGCCCCAGACTAGCATCCACGCAGTATTTT. This encodes CAGSPRLASTQYF.

The sample holds a few counts of this clonotype. V usage is TRBV27 and J usage is TRBJ1-1; D is uncertain. The germline V gene encodes CDR1 MNHEY and CDR2 SMNVEV (reference sequence). The length of the CDR3 is 13 residues. V lost 0 bases and J 7 bases, leaving 9 bases between the germline ends. The CDR3 loop reads CASSLSMALEAFF. CDR3 coding DNA: TGTGCCAGCAGTTTATCGATGGCCCTTGAAGCTTTCTTT.

This clonotype was found a few times. This rearrangement joins TRBV4-3 to TRBJ1-3; the D gene is possibly TRBD1 (5 bases). Looked up from germline, CDR1 is LGHNA and CDR2 is YSLEER. The CDR3 is 14 amino acids. The V end was cut by 0 bases, the J end by 5 bases, with 8 bases between. The CDR3 here is CASSQDGGRNTIYF. The CDR3 coding sequence is TGCGCCAGCAGCCAAGATGGGGGACGAAACACCATATATTTT.

The V gene is TRBV20-1, the J gene TRBJ2-3; 9 nucleotides align to TRBD2. The CDR3 is 15 residues long. V gave up 1 base and J gave up 3 bases; unmatched junction bases: 5. Germline V CDR1 and CDR2: DFQATT, SNEGSKA (reference sequence). CDR3 loop: CSARAPSGTTDTQYF. Here the CDR3 DNA reads TGCAGTGCTAGAGCGCCTAGCGGGACTACAGATACGCAGTATTTT.

With respect to this clonotype: The junction departs from germline at one end; a sequencing error may be responsible. The chain couples TRBV9 to TRBJ2-5; 9 positions agree with TRBD2. Germline V gives CDR1 SGDLS, CDR2 YYNGEE. This CDR3 has 15 residues. The CDR3 region is CASSAPLAGVENQYF. CDR3 bases: TGTGCCAGCAGCGCACCACTAGCGGGCGTAGAGAACCAGTACTTC.

The chain uses TRBV12-3 or TRBV12-4 and TRBJ2-5; no clear D gene. The CDR3 is 13 amino acids. V was clipped by 7 bases and J by 9 bases, with 18 bases between them. Here the CDR3 reads CASNPSGPVAQYF. The CDR3 region has the DNA TGTGCCAGCAACCCATCTGGGCCCGTGGCCCAGTACTTC.

This clonotype was observed at least ten times. This chain uses TRBV7-9 with TRBJ1-1, with D uncertain. CDR3 size: 13 residues. V lost 5 bases to trimming and J lost 0 bases, with 7 bases between them. CDR1 and CDR2 from the germline V gene are SEHNR and FQNEAQ (reference sequence). The CDR3 region has the DNA TGTGCCAGCAGCCCCATCATGAACACTGAAGCTTTCTTT. This sequence encodes CASSPIMNTEAFF.

This clonotype has more than one count but fewer than ten. This chain links TRBV3-1 with TRBJ1-2; TRBD1 matches at 8 bases. This CDR3 comprises 15 residues. Germline V gives CDR1 LGHDT, CDR2 YNNKEL (reference sequence). Germline trimming cut 0 bases from V and 4 bases from J; bases unmatched to any gene: 4. CDR3 sequence: CASSQDRTGIYGYTF. CDR3 in DNA: TGTGCCAGCAGCCAAGATCGGACAGGGATCTATGGCTACACCTTC.

The gene calls are TRBV25-1 and TRBJ1-1; 7 nucleotides agree with TRBD1. V trimming: 3 bases; J trimming: 2 bases; junction bases outside the gene matches: 6. The CDR3 contains 15 residues. CDR1 and CDR2 (germline): MGHDK, SYGVNS. The DNA for the CDR3 is TGTGCCAGCAGTGAGACAGGGCGAACTAACACTGAAGCTTTCTTT. Translated: CASSETGRTNTEAFF.

The chain links TRBV7-2 to TRBJ2-7, with 8 nucleotides matching TRBD2. There are 13 residues in the CDR3. The germline CDR1 and CDR2 sequences are SGHTA and FQGNSA. With V trimmed by 5 bases and J by 4 bases, 4 bases remained unmatched. The CDR3 sequence: CASSHTSGYEQYF. The CDR3 coding sequence is TGTGCCAGCAGCCACACTAGCGGTTACGAGCAGTACTTC.

The chain combines TRBV12-3 or TRBV12-4 with TRBJ2-7; the D gene is possibly TRBD2 (7 bases). V lost 5 bases and J lost 0, with 20 bases in between. CDR3 size: 17 residues. DNA for the CDR3: TGTGCCAGCAGTCCAATAATGGGAGGGGGGAGCTCCTACGAGCAGTACTTC. This sequence encodes CASSPIMGGGSSYEQYF.

This clonotype was seen a few times. This chain links TRBV7-3 with TRBJ2-2; D is perhaps TRBD2 (6 bases). This CDR3 is 15 amino acids long. V was clipped by 5 bases and J by 3 bases, with 13 bases between them. The germline gives CDR1 SGHTA, CDR2 FQGTGA. The CDR3 loop reads CASSDPGLYTGELFF. The CDR3 DNA is TGTGCCAGCAGCGACCCGGGACTTTACACCGGGGAGCTGTTTTTT.

The V gene is TRBV20-1, the J gene TRBJ1-1, with 8 bases that match TRBD1. The length of the CDR3 is 16 residues. Germline V gene sequence: CDR1 DFQATT, CDR2 SNEGSKA (reference sequence). The V and J ends lost 5 bases and 6 bases, in that order; junction bases with no gene match: 17. CDR3 region: CSAPPSGQGGRSEAFF. The CDR3 DNA sequence: TGCAGTGCTCCACCTTCCGGACAGGGAGGTAGGTCTGAAGCTTTCTTT.

V is TRBV12-3 or TRBV12-4 and J is TRBJ2-6, with D uncertain. The V and J ends lost 0 bases and 2 bases respectively, with 5 bases between them. The CDR3 has 15 amino acids. CDR3 nucleotides: TGTGCCAGCAGTTTAGCGGCTCCTGGGGCCAACGTCCTGACTTTC. Amino acids: CASSLAAPGANVLTF.

This clonotype was seen a few times. The J gene is TRBJ1-1, the V gene TRBV6-5; no definite D call. V was pared by 1 base and J by 2 bases, with 8 bases between. The CDR3 contains 14 residues. CDR1 is MNHEY and CDR2 is SVGAGI in the germline V gene. The CDR3 DNA sequence: TGTGCCAGCAGTTACTTGGGCCCCAACACTGAAGCTTTCTTT. Protein sequence: CASSYLGPNTEAFF.

This rearrangement joins TRBV19 to TRBJ1-5; the match to TRBD1 covers 7 bases. The V gene's germline CDR1 is LNHDA and CDR2 SQIVND (reference sequence). The CDR3 spans 16 residues. V gave up 7 bases and J gave up 2 bases; unmatched junction bases: 11. This CDR3 is CASTRTGGHGNQPQHF. CDR3 nucleotides: TGTGCCAGTACCCGGACAGGAGGCCATGGCAATCAGCCCCAGCATTTT.

V usage is TRBV5-1 and J usage is TRBJ2-3; TRBD1 matches at 9 bases. The CDR3 has 16 residues. Trimming took 3 bases from V and 1 from J; bases not matched to a gene: 6. Germline CDR1 and CDR2: SGHRS and YFSETQ. The CDR3 loop is CASSWDRESRTDTQYF. The CDR3 DNA sequence: TGCGCCAGCAGCTGGGACAGGGAGTCCCGCACAGATACGCAGTATTTT. Using reference TRBV5-1 and TRBJ2-3 for the parts outside the CDR3, the full variable domain is KAGVTQTPRYLIKTRGQQVTLSCSPISGHRSVSWYQQTPGQGLQFLFEYFSETQRNKGNFPGRFSGRQFSNSRSEMNVSTLELGDSALYLCASSWDRESRTDTQYFGPGTRLTVL.

This clonotype was counted a few times. The chain couples TRBV4-1 to TRBJ1-6; no definite D call. Trimming stripped 3 bases from V and 6 bases from J, with 9 bases between. This CDR3 spans 14 amino acids. Germline assignment: CDR1 MGHRA and CDR2 YSYEKL. CDR3 bases: TGCGCCAGCAGCCAGCTGTTCACTAATTCACCCCTCCACTTT. This gives the protein CASSQLFTNSPLHF.

This clonotype came up many times. The chain carries TRBV7-9 and TRBJ1-3, with TRBD1 matching 8 bases. This CDR3 contains 16 residues. Per germline, CDR1 SEHNR and CDR2 FQNEAQ (reference sequence). V lost 5 bases, J lost 0 bases, and 6 bases stayed unmatched. The DNA for the CDR3 is TGTGCCAGCAGCCCGGGACAGGCTGCCTCTGGAAACACCATATATTTT. Translation gives CASSPGQAASGNTIYF.

This clonotype was recorded many times. This chain uses TRBV14 with TRBJ2-3, with a weak D call TRBD1 (5 bases). Germline values: CDR1 SGHDN, CDR2 FVKESK. V was trimmed by 4 bases and J by 0 bases, leaving 11 bases between them. The CDR3 spans 15 residues. The CDR3 DNA reads as TGTGCCAGCAGCCGACAGTTGGCTAGCACAGATACGCAGTATTTT. As protein: CASSRQLASTDTQYF.